Reported below is one T cell receptor (beta chain). Which antigen it targets is not known. One base away there is no much larger clone; base qualities are not given. A patient counted as having stable Graves' hyperthyroidism if no progression to ophthalmopathy occurred over 18 months of follow-up. The hyperthyroidism patients were between 18 and 65 years old and newly diagnosed, with a disease duration of less than 2 months. Exclusion was applied to patients with uncontrolled infections, other autoimmune diseases, pregnancy or lactation. Diagnoses were based on clinical symptoms, serum thyroxine and TRAb, thyroid ultrasound and orbital computed tomography. PBMCs were separated from about 10 ml of fresh peripheral blood using Ficoll-Paque density gradient centrifugation. Trizol reagent was used to extract total RNA, and RNA quality was then checked on an Agilent 2100 Bioanalyzer. V ends up 5 bases short and J 2 bases short, with an unmatched junction base count of 11. CDR1 is given as DFQATT and CDR2 as SNEGSKA, both from the germline V gene (reference sequence). Spanning cysteine to phenylalanine, the CDR3 consists of 15 amino acids. Only the CDR3 region is kept as DNA, spanning 45 bases read in frame from base 1.

These data are taken from a study of T cells in Graves' hyperthyroidism and ophthalmopathy (dated by TCRdb to about 2019). Describing the broader study: Peripheral blood was sampled at the time of initial diagnosis, prior to any treatment. The paper reports TCR Vbeta CDR3 sequencing of some 140 peripheral blood samples: some 44 ophthalmopathy, 70 to 85 hyperthyroidism and 17 progressor patients. The study also compared thyroid tissue and blood T-cell repertoires from more than five Graves' hyperthyroidism patients. For training and testing, the roughly 93 patients in the discovery cohort were randomly divided in a 7:3 ratio. An independent validation cohort of under 20 hyperthyroidism patients and about 16 patients who later progressed to ophthalmopathy tested prospective prediction of ophthalmopathy. A discovery cohort of approximately 100 patients, roughly 43 with Graves' ophthalmopathy and approximately 60 with stable Graves' hyperthyroidism, was used to find distinguishing TCR V-J signatures. Once sampling was done, hyperthyroidism patients were given methimazole at a starting dose of 30 mg daily, whereas ophthalmopathy patients were given high-dose intravenous methylprednisolone.

On the study overall, not on this receptor specifically: In validation, the model predicted progression to ophthalmopathy with over 60% sensitivity and over 72% specificity, a median of around 6.6 months before onset. Ophthalmopathy was separated from stable hyperthyroidism by a 13 V-J signature model, with about 88% sensitivity and roughly 81% specificity obtained in cross-validation and 80%/75% obtained in testing. No statistical method was used to set the sample size in advance, and investigators knew the group allocation. Most expanded thyroid clonotypes (frequency above 0.001) were also detected in blood, suggesting blood repertoires may reflect thyroid immune responses.

The TCR beta CDR3 regions were amplified from RNA transcripts. The first round of RT-PCR for the TCR CDR3 was performed with the HTBI primer set and the Qiagen OneStep RT-PCR kit. Libraries were constructed in a second round of multiplex PCR, after which size selection and purification were performed. Paired-end sequencing of the libraries was performed with 100 bp reads on an Illumina HiSeq2000. The authors processed their data as follows. Raw data were processed with SOAPnuke, discarding reads with adapters, uncalled bases, mean Phred below 15, or no exact constant-primer or identifier match. COPE v1.2.5 was used to merge the high-quality paired reads, and each unique nucleotide sequence was defined as a clonotype. MiTCR v1.1 was used to align the clonotypes against IMGT TRBV, TRBD and TRBJ reference segments. Only V-J combinations with frequency above 0.0001, covering 99% to 99.2% of repertoires, were analysed. The TCS score was defined as the ratio of F50 (clonal expansion) to E x V (chaos), calculated using BLOSUM62-based TCRdist between CDR3 peptides within each V-J. Welch's t-statistics and random forest reduced around 510 V-J features to 13, which were used in a naive Bayes classifier (R e1071). The public sequencing data were trimmed at Q25 with fastp and processed into clonotypes with MiXCR by TCRdb, which kept only in-frame beta chains. Rows with one shared CDR3 protein collapse into an entry with the most common genes and DNA. None of the V and J calls come from the authors' own analysis; TCRdb made them. For this sample there are some 620,000 distinct CDR3 sequences; 15% to 20% appear just once. The ten most abundant clones make up 3.8% of the sample.

The sample taken for sequencing was blood. Recombination connected TRBV20-1 to TRBJ2-7; 8 bases in the junction line up with TRBD2. The sequence was collected from a woman in her twenties or thirties with Graves' hyperthyroidism. The DNA is TGCAGTGCTCTCCCAAAAGCGGGAGCCACCTACGAGCAGTACTTC. Translated, this gives CSALPKAGATYEQYF.